One and the same sample provided the 29 T cell receptor beta chains below, sequenced in a study of cytomegalovirus exposure and HLA in healthy donors. Vbeta (60) and Jbeta (13) primers were used in the PCR. Profiling relied on immunoSEQ multiplex PCR, and the TCRdb table lists in-frame clones only, not all of them. The data hold about 200,000 clones, with roughly 84% observed a single time. Sequencing used PBMCs. These receptors were collected from a man aged 50 to 59 in good health and CMV-seronegative.

This chain connects TRBV5-1 to TRBJ2-1; the D gene is possibly TRBD1 (5 bases). Looked up from germline, CDR1 is SGHRS and CDR2 is YFSETQ. V lost 4 bases to trimming and J lost 2 bases, with 10 bases between them. The CDR3 extends over 14 amino acids. The CDR3 DNA reads as TGCGCCAGCAGCCCAGGACAAACCTACAATGAGCAGTTCTTC. Amino acid sequence: CASSPGQTYNEQFF.

The J gene is TRBJ1-3, the V gene TRBV5-4; D remains ambiguous. In germline, CDR1 is SGHNT, CDR2 YYREEE (reference sequence). The CDR3 runs 15 residues. Trimming stripped 3 bases from V and 0 bases from J, with 10 bases between. Written as DNA, the CDR3 is TGTGCCAGCAGCTCGACTTTGAGCTCTGGAAACACCATATATTTT. As protein: CASSSTLSSGNTIYF. Full variable domain (outside the CDR3, taken from reference TRBV5-4 and TRBJ1-3): ETGVTQSPTHLIKTRGQQVTLRCSSQSGHNTVSWYQQALGQGPQFIFQYYREEENGRGNFPPRFSGLQFPNYSSELNVNALELDDSALYLCASSSTLSSGNTIYFGEGSWLTVV.

The genes are TRBV9 and TRBJ2-5; 11 bases map to TRBD2. The J call is uncertain, as TRBJ2-7 better fits the DNA end. The CDR3 runs 16 residues. The germline V gene encodes CDR1 SGDLS and CDR2 YYNGEE. The CDR3, as DNA: TGTGCCAGCAGCTCCACGGGGACTAGCGGTTATCACGAGCAGTACTTC. It yields the protein CASSSTGTSGYHEQYF.

This sequence joins TRBV7-2 and TRBJ1-3, with D perhaps TRBD1 (6 bases). Germline V lookup: CDR1 SGHTA, CDR2 FQGNSA. Deletions cut 5 bases from V and 0 bases from J, with 14 bases between. CDR3 length: 16 residues. CDR3: CASSAAGEISGNTIYF. The DNA of the CDR3 is TGTGCCAGCAGCGCTGCAGGGGAGATCTCTGGAAACACCATATATTTT. The full variable domain, with the rest looked up from reference TRBV7-2 and TRBJ1-3, is GAGVSQSPSNKVTEKGKDVELRCDPISGHTALYWYRQSLGQGLEFLIYFQGNSAPDKSGLPSDRFSAERTGGSVSTLTIQRTQQEDSAVYLCASSAAGEISGNTIYFGEGSWLTVV.

The chain links TRBV7-6 to TRBJ2-5, with 7 bases matching TRBD1. The J call may be faulty, since TRBJ2-7 better matches the DNA end. CDR1 is SGHVS, CDR2 FNYEAQ, per germline. The CDR3 sequence is 15 residues long. CDR3 in amino acids: CASSLAQGQTYEQYF. In DNA, the CDR3 is TGTGCCAGCAGCTTAGCGCAGGGACAGACCTACGAGCAGTACTTC.

The chain employs TRBV10-3 and TRBJ2-3; 7 bases fit TRBD2. The CDR3 has 15 amino acids. Per the germline V gene, CDR1 is ENHRY and CDR2 is SYGVKD. Trimming at V came to 10 bases and at J to 0 bases, leaving 10 bases not matched to a gene. DNA of the CDR3: TGTGCCACTGGGGGGGGATACAGGAGCACAGATACGCAGTATTTT. Its protein product is CATGGGYRSTDTQYF.

V gene TRBV9 combines with J gene TRBJ2-5; TRBD1 matches 7 bases. The DNA end lines up better with TRBJ2-7; the J call may be wrong. In germline, CDR1 is SGDLS, CDR2 YYNGEE. The CDR3 is 14 amino acids. This CDR3 reads CASSVGTGAYEQYF. The CDR3 bases are TGTGCCAGCAGCGTAGGGACAGGAGCCTACGAGCAGTACTTC.

This sequence joins TRBV11-2 and TRBJ2-3; 9 positions agree with TRBD2. V dropped 0 bases and J dropped 0; count of bases not matched to a gene: 13. This CDR3 comprises 20 residues. Germline-derived CDR1 and CDR2 are SGHAT and FQNNGV. CDR3 in amino acids: CASSLDLRSWREGSTDTQYF. Here the CDR3 DNA reads TGTGCCAGCAGCTTAGATCTTAGGTCCTGGCGGGAGGGGAGCACAGATACGCAGTATTTT.

The V gene is TRBV28, the J gene TRBJ1-5, with D unclear. The CDR3 spans 19 residues. Germline lookup yields CDR1 MDHEN and CDR2 SYDVKM. Trimming shortened V by 3 bases and J by 0 bases, and 21 bases separated the two germline ends. CDR3 DNA: TGTGCCAGCAGTTTGGTGGAGGGCCTCGGTTGGAGTAGCAATCAGCCCCAGCATTTT. Translated, it gives CASSLVEGLGWSSNQPQHF.

The J gene is TRBJ1-5, the V gene TRBV19; TRBD1 aligns across 8 bases. Germline V lookup: CDR1 LNHDA, CDR2 SQIVND (reference sequence). The CDR3 covers 18 residues. Germline trimming cut 4 bases from V and 0 bases from J; bases unmatched to any gene: 11. The CDR3 bases are TGTGCCAGTAGTAGGACAGGGACACAAGGATATAGCAATCAGCCCCAGCATTTT. Translated: CASSRTGTQGYSNQPQHF. Variable domain in full (rest from reference TRBV19 and TRBJ1-5): DGGITQSPKYLFRKEGQNVTLSCEQNLNHDAMYWYRQDPGQGLRLIYYSQIVNDFQKGDIAEGYSVSREKKESFPLTVTSAQKNPTAFYLCASSRTGTQGYSNQPQHFGDGTRLSIL.

The chain joins TRBV6-1 to TRBJ2-5, with D maybe TRBD2 (5 bases). CDR1 MNHNS and CDR2 SASEGT come from the germline V gene. V was clipped by 5 bases and J by 5 bases, with 15 bases between them. This CDR3 is 14 amino acids long. This CDR3 reads CASSSPSSKETQYF. CDR3 nucleotide sequence: TGTGCCAGCAGTTCACCCTCTAGCAAGGAGACCCAGTACTTC.

This clone appeared a few times. This sample includes further DNA sequences coding for the same CDR3. The chain employs TRBV18 and TRBJ1-1; the D gene is possibly TRBD1 (5 bases). The germline V gene encodes CDR1 KGHSH and CDR2 LQKENI. Trimming pared 3 bases from V and 1 base from J, leaving 6 bases between. This CDR3 region has 13 residues. CDR3 bases: TGTGCCAGCTCACCGGGGCAGAACACTGAAGCTTTCTTT. This codes for CASSPGQNTEAFF.

The V call is TRBV29-1, the J call TRBJ2-5; 7 bases map to TRBD1. Germline V gene lookup returns CDR1 SQVTM and CDR2 ANQGSEA. V was pared by 7 bases and J by 2 bases, with 10 bases of the junction left unmatched. The CDR3 runs 14 residues. The CDR3 loop is CSATPGQIQETQYF. The CDR3, as DNA: TGCAGCGCGACCCCGGGACAGATTCAAGAGACCCAGTACTTC.

The chain combines TRBV11-2 with TRBJ2-7, with D maybe TRBD2 (5 bases). Trimming stripped 2 bases from V and 11 bases from J, with 16 bases between. The CDR3 consists of 13 residues. Germline values: CDR1 SGHAT, CDR2 FQNNGV. CDR3 sequence (DNA): TGTGCCAGCAGCTTACCCCTAGCCGGAGTGGAGTACTTC. Amino acid sequence: CASSLPLAGVEYF.

The CDR3 nucleotides read TGTGCCAGCAGTGGGGGACTAGCGGGTTCAAGTAGCAATGAGCAGTTCTTC. Its protein product is CASSGGLAGSSSNEQFF. This chain uses TRBV6-1 with TRBJ2-1; 12 bases map to TRBD2. From germline, CDR1 is MNHNS and CDR2 SASEGT. V gave up 4 bases and J gave up 6 bases; unmatched junction bases: 10. The length of the CDR3 is 17 residues.

The rearrangement links TRBV27 to TRBJ1-5; D gene unclear. V shed 6 bases and J shed 6 bases, with 21 bases lying between them. The CDR3 is 16 residues long. Germline CDR1 MNHEY, CDR2 SMNVEV (reference sequence). CDR3 coding DNA: TGTGCCAGCAGCCTCTCCGGCACCTGGGCTACTCAGCCCCAGCATTTT. It encodes CASSLSGTWATQPQHF.

The V and J genes are TRBV7-2 and TRBJ2-7; 12 bases agree with TRBD2. The CDR3 totals 14 residues. Germline trimming cut 6 bases from V and 6 bases from J; bases unmatched to any gene: 6. Germline CDR1 and CDR2: SGHTA and FQGNSA. The CDR3 protein is CASRPTSGSREQYF. The CDR3 DNA reads as TGTGCCAGCAGGCCGACTAGCGGGAGTCGCGAGCAGTACTTC.

The CDR3 DNA is TGTGCCAGGAAGGGGAAAGAAGCGGAGGGACCAATGAACACTGAAGCTTTCTTT. Protein: CARKGKEAEGPMNTEAFF. This sequence joins TRBV5-3 and TRBJ1-1, with a tentative D call TRBD1 (5 bases). Being an ORF, TRBV5-3 has a function that is uncertain. The V end was cut by 8 bases, the J end by 0 bases, with 26 bases between. The CDR3 runs 18 residues.

V usage is TRBV6-5 and J usage is TRBJ1-4; D gene uncertain. V was trimmed by 0 bases and J by 7 bases, leaving 15 bases between them. The germline CDR1 and CDR2 sequences are MNHEY and SVGAGI. The CDR3 has 16 residues. Here the CDR3 reads CASSYSNHLVTEKLFF. The CDR3, as DNA: TGTGCCAGCAGTTACTCGAACCACCTAGTCACTGAAAAACTGTTTTTT.

This clone was counted once. This chain uses TRBV27 with TRBJ1-6, with D perhaps TRBD1 (5 bases). Trimming took off 2 bases at V and 10 bases at J, with 12 bases between the two ends. The CDR3 has 14 residues. Germline loops: CDR1 MNHEY, CDR2 SMNVEV (reference sequence). The CDR3 here is CASSLQGYGSPLHF. DNA of the CDR3: TGTGCCAGCAGTTTACAGGGATATGGGTCACCCCTCCACTTT.

The chain carries TRBV11-2 and TRBJ2-7; 7 positions agree with TRBD1. Germline-derived CDR1 and CDR2 are SGHAT and FQNNGV. This CDR3 has 15 residues. V gave up 5 bases and J gave up 5 bases; unmatched junction bases: 12. The DNA of the CDR3 is TGTGCCAGCAGCCCTGGACAGGTGTTTGGAGACGAGCAGTACTTC. Amino acid sequence: CASSPGQVFGDEQYF.

The chain uses TRBV2 and TRBJ1-2; the D is unclear. The CDR3 spans 15 residues. V lost 4 bases, J lost 6 bases, and 18 bases lay in between. Germline V gives CDR1 SNHLY, CDR2 FYNNEI. The chain's CDR3 is CASSGRLEGTDGYTF. The CDR3 coding sequence is TGTGCCAGCAGTGGCCGGTTGGAGGGAACGGATGGCTACACCTTC.

The chain employs TRBV27 and TRBJ2-2, with 8 bases that match TRBD1. Germline-derived CDR1 and CDR2 are MNHEY and SMNVEV (reference sequence). This CDR3 has 15 amino acids. Unmatched junction bases numbered 9, after V lost 6 bases and J lost 6 bases. For the CDR3, the DNA is TGTGCCAGCAGGTCCCAGGGGGCCGGTCCCGGGGAGCTGTTTTTT. Translation gives CASRSQGAGPGELFF.

The gene calls are TRBV2 and TRBJ1-6; maybe TRBD1 (6 bases). In germline, CDR1 is SNHLY, CDR2 FYNNEI. This CDR3 comprises 15 residues. Trimming left V 2 bases short and J 8 bases short, with 13 bases between. CDR3 bases: TGTGCCAGCAGTGAAAGGGGGGGCAGCTATTCACCCCTCCACTTT. The encoded protein is CASSERGGSYSPLHF.

The J gene is TRBJ1-2, the V gene TRBV6-1; the D is unclear. The CDR3 length is 15 residues. Germline loops: CDR1 MNHNS, CDR2 SASEGT. V lost 4 bases and J 1 base, leaving 13 bases between the germline ends. The CDR3 nucleotides read TGTGCCAGCAGTGCGGGAGGGATCATTAACTATGGCTACACCTTC. Its translation is CASSAGGIINYGYTF.

Only one count was recorded for this clone. The V and J genes are TRBV27 and TRBJ2-5; a weak D match, TRBD1 (5 bases). Looked up from germline, CDR1 is MNHEY and CDR2 is SMNVEV (reference sequence). The CDR3 has 12 amino acids. Trimming cost V 5 bases and J 9 bases, with 13 bases left between them. The CDR3, as DNA: TGTGCCAGCAGTCCGGACACCCGGCCCCAGTACTTC. Its protein is CASSPDTRPQYF.

This rearrangement joins TRBV6-4 to TRBJ1-5; 9 nucleotides agree with TRBD1. With V trimmed by 3 bases and J by 4 bases, 7 bases remained unmatched. The CDR3 has 16 residues. From germline, CDR1 is MRHNA and CDR2 SNTAGT. The chain's CDR3 is CASSEGDRVKNQPQHF. The DNA for the CDR3 is TGTGCCAGCAGTGAGGGGGACAGGGTTAAGAATCAGCCCCAGCATTTT.

The chain has TRBV11-2 and TRBJ1-5, with 10 bases fitting TRBD1. V lost 2 bases to trimming and J lost 2 bases; unmatched junction nucleotides: 3. CDR3 size: 16 residues. The germline V gene has CDR1 SGHAT and CDR2 FQNNGV. The CDR3 region has the DNA TGTGCCAGCAGCTTAACCGGGACAGGGGGCAATCAGCCCCAGCATTTT. Translated, it gives CASSLTGTGGNQPQHF.

The chain recombines TRBV5-1 with TRBJ2-7, with D possibly TRBD2 on 5 matching bases. The CDR3 runs to 15 residues. Trimming pared 0 bases from V and 3 bases from J, leaving 13 bases between. The V gene's germline CDR1 is SGHRS and CDR2 YFSETQ. CDR3 bases: TGCGCCAGCAGCTTGGCCGGGCTAGCTGGCTACGAGCAGTACTTC. This sequence encodes CASSLAGLAGYEQYF.